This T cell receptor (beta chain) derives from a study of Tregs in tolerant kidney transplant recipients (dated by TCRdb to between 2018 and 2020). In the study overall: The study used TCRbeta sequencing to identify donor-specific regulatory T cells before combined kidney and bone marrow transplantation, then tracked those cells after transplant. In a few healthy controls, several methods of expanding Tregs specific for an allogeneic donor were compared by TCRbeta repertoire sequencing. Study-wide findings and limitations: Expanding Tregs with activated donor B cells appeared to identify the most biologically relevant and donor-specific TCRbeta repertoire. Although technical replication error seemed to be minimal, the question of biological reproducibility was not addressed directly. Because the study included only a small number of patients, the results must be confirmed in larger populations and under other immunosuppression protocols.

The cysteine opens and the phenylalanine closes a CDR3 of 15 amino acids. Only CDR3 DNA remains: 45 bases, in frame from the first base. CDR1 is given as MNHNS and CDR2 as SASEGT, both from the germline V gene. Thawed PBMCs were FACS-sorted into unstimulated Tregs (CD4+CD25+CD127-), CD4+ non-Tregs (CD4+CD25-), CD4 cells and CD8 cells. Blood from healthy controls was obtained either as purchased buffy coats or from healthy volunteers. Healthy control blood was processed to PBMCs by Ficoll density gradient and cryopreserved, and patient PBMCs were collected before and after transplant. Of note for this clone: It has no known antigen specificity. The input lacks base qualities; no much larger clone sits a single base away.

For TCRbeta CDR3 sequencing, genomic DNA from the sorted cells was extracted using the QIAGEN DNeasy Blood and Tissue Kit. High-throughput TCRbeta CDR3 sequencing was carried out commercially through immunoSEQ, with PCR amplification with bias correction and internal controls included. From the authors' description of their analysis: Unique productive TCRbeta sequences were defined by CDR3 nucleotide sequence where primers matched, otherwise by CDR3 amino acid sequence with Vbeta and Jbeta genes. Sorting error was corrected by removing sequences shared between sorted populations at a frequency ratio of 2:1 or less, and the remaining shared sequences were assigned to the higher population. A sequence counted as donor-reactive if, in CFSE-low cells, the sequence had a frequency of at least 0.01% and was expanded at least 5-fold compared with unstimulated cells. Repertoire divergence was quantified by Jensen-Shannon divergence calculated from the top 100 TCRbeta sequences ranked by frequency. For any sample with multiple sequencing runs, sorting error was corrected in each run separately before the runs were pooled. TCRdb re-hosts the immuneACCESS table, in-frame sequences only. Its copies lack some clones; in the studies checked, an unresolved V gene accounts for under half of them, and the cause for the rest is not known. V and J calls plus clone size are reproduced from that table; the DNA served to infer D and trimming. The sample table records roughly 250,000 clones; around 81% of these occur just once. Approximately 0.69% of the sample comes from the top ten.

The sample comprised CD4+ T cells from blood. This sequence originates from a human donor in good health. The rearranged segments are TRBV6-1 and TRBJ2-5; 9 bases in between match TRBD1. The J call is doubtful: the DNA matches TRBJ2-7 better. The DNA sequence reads TGTGCCAGCAGTGAATGGGACAGGGTGACCTACGAGCAGTACTTC. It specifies CASSEWDRVTYEQYF.